A selection of T cell receptor beta chains follows, all from one sample in a study of cytomegalovirus exposure and HLA in healthy donors. Some clones are missing from TCRdb's copy, which holds only in-frame ones; the method was immunoSEQ multiplex PCR. In the table there are under 200,000 clones, 68% of which are singletons. The sequenced sample consisted of PBMCs. The receptor set was obtained from a man aged 45-65 years in good health and CMV-seronegative. CDR3s include the opening cysteine and the closing phenylalanine or tryptophan. Fields, in order: V gene, clone size, D gene, J gene, CDR3 protein, CDR3 DNA. The D gene is left open where the match is weak. Expanded clones are given a class, and other clones once, few, many or no size at all.

v_call: TRBV9; clone_size: .; d_call: TRBD2; j_call: TRBJ2-3; cdr3_aa: CASSVRAGGVTDTQYF; cdr3_nt: TGTGCCAGCAGCGTGAGGGCGGGGGGGGTCACAGATACGCAGTATTTT
v_call: TRBV7-2; clone_size: .; d_call: TRBD1; j_call: TRBJ2-7; cdr3_aa: CASSWDSNYEQYF; cdr3_nt: TGTGCCAGCAGCTGGGACAGCAATTACGAGCAGTACTTC
v_call: TRBV19; clone_size: .; d_call: TRBD1; j_call: TRBJ1-5; cdr3_aa: CASSIGRTGGGQPQHF; cdr3_nt: TGTGCCAGTAGTATAGGGCGGACAGGGGGCGGCCAGCCCCAGCATTTT
v_call: TRBV7-9; clone_size: .; d_call: .; j_call: TRBJ2-4; cdr3_aa: CASSSSGYQWDIQYF; cdr3_nt: TGTGCCAGCAGCTCTTCAGGGTACCAGTGGGACATTCAGTACTTC
v_call: TRBV2; clone_size: .; d_call: TRBD1; j_call: TRBJ1-5; cdr3_aa: CTSSAGVRGQPQHF; cdr3_nt: TGTACCAGCAGTGCGGGGGTCAGGGGGCAGCCCCAGCATTTT
v_call: TRBV2; clone_size: .; d_call: .; j_call: TRBJ2-3; cdr3_aa: CASRVRGTDTQYF; cdr3_nt: TGTGCCAGCAGAGTCAGGGGCACAGATACGCAGTATTTT
v_call: TRBV7-2; clone_size: few; d_call: .; j_call: TRBJ2-3; cdr3_aa: CASTSPRTADTQYF; cdr3_nt: TGTGCCAGCACCTCTCCAAGGACAGCGGATACGCAGTATTTT
v_call: TRBV6-5; clone_size: .; d_call: TRBD1; j_call: TRBJ1-5; cdr3_aa: CASRQGQHIAQPQHF; cdr3_nt: TGTGCCAGCAGGCAGGGACAGCACATCGCACAGCCCCAGCATTTT
v_call: TRBV11-2; clone_size: .; d_call: TRBD1; j_call: TRBJ2-7; cdr3_aa: CASSQGQGETYEQYF; cdr3_nt: TGTGCCAGCAGCCAGGGACAGGGGGAGACCTACGAGCAGTACTTC
v_call: TRBV4-1; clone_size: .; d_call: .; j_call: TRBJ1-2; cdr3_aa: CASSQGRGWDYGYTF; cdr3_nt: TGCGCCAGCAGCCAAGGCAGAGGATGGGACTATGGCTACACCTTC
v_call: TRBV28; clone_size: .; d_call: .; j_call: TRBJ2-7; cdr3_aa: CASATLGFGEQYF; cdr3_nt: TGTGCCAGCGCAACCCTAGGATTTGGCGAGCAGTACTTC
v_call: TRBV10-2; clone_size: .; d_call: TRBD2; j_call: TRBJ2-2; cdr3_aa: CASSEWGTSGAAAELFF; cdr3_nt: TGCGCCAGCAGTGAGTGGGGGACTAGCGGGGCCGCGGCGGAGCTGTTTTTT
v_call: TRBV4-2; clone_size: .; d_call: TRBD2; j_call: TRBJ2-2; cdr3_aa: CASSQSGVGGELFF; cdr3_nt: TGTGCCAGCAGCCAAAGCGGGGTCGGCGGGGAGCTGTTTTTT
v_call: TRBV19; clone_size: .; d_call: TRBD2; j_call: TRBJ2-7; cdr3_aa: CASSPGGRAYEQYF; cdr3_nt: TGTGCCAGTAGTCCGGGAGGCAGGGCCTACGAGCAGTACTTC
v_call: TRBV6-6; clone_size: .; d_call: .; j_call: TRBJ1-1; cdr3_aa: CASSYRHLTEAFF; cdr3_nt: TGTGCCAGCAGTTACCGACACCTCACTGAAGCTTTCTTT
v_call: TRBV6-5; clone_size: .; d_call: .; j_call: TRBJ1-1; cdr3_aa: CASSLGGYVTEAFF; cdr3_nt: TGTGCCAGCAGCTTAGGAGGGTATGTCACTGAAGCTTTCTTT
v_call: TRBV4-1; clone_size: .; d_call: TRBD1; j_call: TRBJ2-6; cdr3_aa: CASSPTGAGANVLTF; cdr3_nt: TGCGCCAGCAGTCCGACAGGGGCCGGGGCCAACGTCCTGACTTTC
v_call: TRBV29-1; clone_size: .; d_call: TRBD1; j_call: TRBJ1-4; cdr3_aa: CSARTGSGEKLFF; cdr3_nt: TGCAGCGCAAGGACAGGGTCGGGTGAAAAACTGTTTTTT
v_call: TRBV7-2; clone_size: .; d_call: TRBD1; j_call: TRBJ2-1; cdr3_aa: CASSPGTGGPNEQFF; cdr3_nt: TGTGCCAGCAGCCCCGGGACAGGGGGCCCAAATGAGCAGTTCTTC
v_call: TRBV7-2; clone_size: once; d_call: .; j_call: TRBJ2-7; cdr3_aa: CASSSLRGNEQYF; cdr3_nt: TGTGCCAGCAGCTCCCTCCGGGGGAACGAGCAGTACTTC
v_call: TRBV5-1; clone_size: .; d_call: .; j_call: TRBJ2-1; cdr3_aa: CASSSPWSGEQFF; cdr3_nt: TGCGCCAGCAGCTCTCCGTGGTCCGGGGAGCAGTTCTTC
v_call: TRBV4-2; clone_size: .; d_call: .; j_call: TRBJ1-5; cdr3_aa: CASSQGADVGRQPQHF; cdr3_nt: TGTGCCAGCAGCCAAGGGGCGGACGTAGGGAGGCAGCCCCAGCATTTT
v_call: TRBV19; clone_size: .; d_call: TRBD1; j_call: TRBJ1-2; cdr3_aa: CASSVQSGGTNYGYTF; cdr3_nt: TGTGCCAGTAGTGTACAGTCAGGGGGAACTAACTATGGCTACACCTTC
v_call: TRBV27; clone_size: .; d_call: .; j_call: TRBJ2-7; cdr3_aa: CASSLTTGSSYEQYF; cdr3_nt: TGTGCCAGCAGTTTGACGACTGGAAGCTCCTACGAGCAGTACTTC
v_call: TRBV7-9; clone_size: .; d_call: TRBD1; j_call: TRBJ1-6; cdr3_aa: CASSPDRGYNSPLHF; cdr3_nt: TGTGCCAGCAGCCCGGACAGGGGCTATAATTCACCCCTCCACTTT
v_call: TRBV2; clone_size: once; d_call: .; j_call: TRBJ2-3; cdr3_aa: CASSPQGGADTQYF; cdr3_nt: TGTGCCAGCAGTCCCCAGGGGGGCGCAGATACGCAGTATTTT
v_call: TRBV2; clone_size: .; d_call: .; j_call: TRBJ1-4; cdr3_aa: CASSERTNEKLFF; cdr3_nt: TGTGCCAGCAGTGAACGGACAAATGAAAAACTGTTTTTT
v_call: TRBV28; clone_size: .; d_call: TRBD2; j_call: TRBJ2-3; cdr3_aa: CASSLRGGNTDTQYF; cdr3_nt: TGTGCCAGCAGTCTCCGGGGGGGGAACACAGATACGCAGTATTTT
v_call: TRBV6-1; clone_size: few; d_call: .; j_call: TRBJ1-2; cdr3_aa: CASRGGPPNYGYTF; cdr3_nt: TGTGCCAGCAGAGGTGGGCCTCCTAACTATGGCTACACCTTC
v_call: TRBV4-2; clone_size: .; d_call: .; j_call: TRBJ1-6; cdr3_aa: CASSLVGGQTNSPLHF; cdr3_nt: TGTGCCAGCAGCCTTGTGGGGGGGCAGACTAATTCACCCCTCCACTTT
v_call: TRBV7-8; clone_size: few; d_call: .; j_call: TRBJ1-2; cdr3_aa: CASSLEGYGYTF; cdr3_nt: TGTGCCAGCAGCTTAGAGGGGTATGGCTACACCTTC
v_call: TRBV6-6; clone_size: .; d_call: TRBD1; j_call: TRBJ1-5; cdr3_aa: CATWTGNQPQHF; cdr3_nt: TGTGCCACCTGGACAGGGAATCAGCCCCAGCATTTT
v_call: TRBV5-1; clone_size: .; d_call: TRBD1; j_call: TRBJ1-2; cdr3_aa: CASSWDSSYGYTF; cdr3_nt: TGCGCCAGCAGCTGGGACAGCTCCTATGGCTACACCTTC
v_call: TRBV10-3; clone_size: .; d_call: .; j_call: TRBJ1-1; cdr3_aa: CAISESELQGSEAFF; cdr3_nt: TGTGCCATCAGTGAGTCCGAACTACAGGGATCTGAAGCTTTCTTT
v_call: TRBV15; clone_size: .; d_call: .; j_call: TRBJ2-2; cdr3_aa: CATSRIRVSGTGELFF; cdr3_nt: TGTGCCACCAGCAGGATCAGGGTTTCGGGCACCGGGGAGCTGTTTTTT
v_call: TRBV6-5; clone_size: .; d_call: TRBD1; j_call: TRBJ1-2; cdr3_aa: CASSLLTGHYGYTF; cdr3_nt: TGTGCCAGCAGTCTTTTGACAGGGCACTATGGCTACACCTTC